Listed here are 19 T cell receptor beta chains from one sample, sequenced in a study of blood T cell repertoires in COVID-19. Clones were sequenced by immunoSEQ multiplex PCR, and TCRdb holds only the in-frame ones, with some missing. The table lists 300,000 to 350,000 clones, around nine tenths of them singletons. Sample: peripheral blood. The receptors derive from a woman aged 18 to 35 who had recovered from COVID-19.

The chain employs TRBV7-2 and TRBJ1-6, with no clear D. The germline CDR1 and CDR2 sequences are SGHTA and FQGNSA. The CDR3 spans 13 residues. V gave up 1 base and J gave up 10 bases, with 8 bases separating them. The CDR3 region is CASSLGGVSPLHF. CDR3 nucleotides: TGTGCCAGCAGCTTAGGCGGGGTATCACCCCTCCACTTT.

The gene calls are TRBV15 and TRBJ2-2, with no clear D. In germline, CDR1 is LNHNV, CDR2 YYDKDF (reference sequence). This CDR3 is 17 amino acids long. V dropped 0 bases and J dropped 0 bases, with 11 bases sitting between them. CDR3 nucleotide sequence: TGTGCCACCAGCAGAGATGAGGCAGTCGCGAACACCGGGGAGCTGTTTTTT. Its translation: CATSRDEAVANTGELFF.

V and J are TRBV5-1 and TRBJ1-1; D is undetermined. CDR3 size: 15 residues. CDR1 and CDR2 from the germline V gene are SGHRS and YFSETQ. V lost 0 bases, J lost 5 bases, and 14 bases lay in between. The DNA of the CDR3 is TGCGCCAGCAGCTTGGTCGTGGGGAGGAAGACTGAAGCTTTCTTT. Its translation is CASSLVVGRKTEAFF. The whole variable domain, filled in from reference TRBV5-1 and TRBJ1-1, reads KAGVTQTPRYLIKTRGQQVTLSCSPISGHRSVSWYQQTPGQGLQFLFEYFSETQRNKGNFPGRFSGRQFSNSRSEMNVSTLELGDSALYLCASSLVVGRKTEAFFGQGTRLTVV.

V is TRBV30 and J is TRBJ1-2; TRBD1 might be the D (6 bases). The V and J ends lost 1 base and 1 base respectively, with 13 bases between them. The CDR3 loop spans 15 amino acids. Germline V gene data show CDR1 as GTSNPN and CDR2 as SVGIG (reference sequence). CDR3 sequence reads: CAWSDMGGLNYGYTF. DNA of the CDR3: TGTGCCTGGAGTGATATGGGGGGGCTTAACTATGGCTACACCTTC.

The chain recombines TRBV11-3 with TRBJ2-3; 8 bases align to TRBD2. Trimming cost V 2 bases and J 3 bases; bases outside gene matches: 4. Germline CDR1 SGHNT, CDR2 YENEEA. CDR3 size: 15 residues. The CDR3 coding sequence is TGTGCCAGCAGCTTATCCAGCGGGAGAACAGATACGCAGTATTTT. Translating gives CASSLSSGRTDTQYF.

The chain recombines TRBV5-6 with TRBJ2-5; tentatively, D is TRBD1 (5 bases). V dropped 0 bases and J dropped 2 bases, with 11 bases sitting between them. This CDR3 contains 15 residues. Looked up from germline, CDR1 is SGHDT and CDR2 is YYEEEE. CDR3: CASSLAFQGQETQYF. The CDR3 nucleotides are TGTGCCAGCAGCTTGGCCTTCCAGGGACAAGAGACCCAGTACTTC.

This chain joins TRBV12-5 and TRBJ2-5, with unresolved D. Deletions cut 7 bases from V and 2 bases from J, with 11 bases between. CDR1 is LGHNT and CDR2 is FRNRAP in the germline V gene. The CDR3 has 13 residues. CDR3 in DNA: TGTGCTAGTGCCCCGAGAGCACAAGAGACCCAGTACTTC. Protein: CASAPRAQETQYF.

The chain combines TRBV4-3 with TRBJ2-3; TRBD1 aligns across 7 bases. V trimming: 0 bases; J trimming: 0 bases; junction bases outside the gene matches: 9. CDR1 LGHNA and CDR2 YSLEER come from the germline V gene. CDR3 size: 18 residues. CDR3: CASSQDLPGQFSTDTQYF. The CDR3 nucleotides are TGCGCCAGCAGCCAAGATCTGCCGGGACAGTTCAGCACAGATACGCAGTATTTT.

The rearrangement joins TRBV6-5 to TRBJ2-1; possible D gene TRBD2, 5 bases. Germline V CDR1 and CDR2: MNHEY, SVGAGI. V lost 5 bases and J lost 7, with 15 bases in between. CDR3 size: 14 residues. The DNA of the CDR3 is TGTGCCAGCAGTCAGGAGGCCGTTCGGAATGAGCAGTTCTTC. It specifies CASSQEAVRNEQFF.

The rearrangement joins TRBV6-8 to TRBJ2-1; possibly TRBD2 for D (6 bases). This CDR3 region has 15 residues. The V gene's germline CDR1 is MNHGY and CDR2 SAAAGT. The V end was cut by 5 bases, the J end by 4 bases, with 15 bases between. In DNA form, the CDR3 reads TGTGCCAGCAGTCGGGACTGGGGCTTATACAATGAGCAGTTCTTC. The encoded protein is CASSRDWGLYNEQFF.

The rearrangement uses TRBV6-6 and TRBJ1-4, with D perhaps TRBD1 (5 bases). Germline V CDR1 and CDR2: MNHNY, SVGAGI (reference sequence). Trimming shortened V by 2 bases and J by 8 bases, and 15 bases separated the two germline ends. The CDR3 runs to 15 residues. The CDR3 DNA sequence: TGTGCCAGCAGTTACAGCGTCCGGGGGGGAGAAAAACTGTTTTTT. Residues: CASSYSVRGGEKLFF.

The V and J genes are TRBV5-1 and TRBJ2-2; the D gene is possibly TRBD2 (5 bases). Germline lookup yields CDR1 SGHRS and CDR2 YFSETQ. This CDR3 contains 14 residues. The V end lost 4 bases, the J end lost 8 bases, and 15 bases lay between the germline ends. The CDR3 here is CASSAGMRLGELFF. The DNA of the CDR3 is TGCGCCAGCAGCGCCGGGATGAGATTAGGGGAGCTGTTTTTT.

The chain uses TRBV7-2 and TRBJ2-5; 8 bases are shared with TRBD1. This CDR3 is built from 14 residues. The germline V gene encodes CDR1 SGHTA and CDR2 FQGNSA. V was clipped by 6 bases and J by 1 base; unmatched bases: 4. CDR3 in DNA: TGTGCCAGCAGTTACACAGGGGGCCAAGAGACCCAGTACTTC. Its translation is CASSYTGGQETQYF.

This clone was seen a single time. V gene TRBV18 combines with J gene TRBJ2-7; 7 bases map to TRBD2. Germline V gene data show CDR1 as KGHSH and CDR2 as LQKENI. The CDR3 length is 15 residues. Trimming took 5 bases from V and 3 from J; bases not matched to a gene: 10. CDR3 amino acids: CASSFASGTDYEQYV. The CDR3 DNA is TGTGCCAGCTCATTCGCTAGCGGCACCGACTACGAGCAGTACGTC.

The chain has TRBV18 and TRBJ1-1; D not certain. In germline, CDR1 is KGHSH, CDR2 LQKENI. The V end lost 4 bases, the J end lost 1 base, and 13 bases lay between the germline ends. This CDR3 comprises 15 residues. For the CDR3, the DNA is TGTGCCAGCTCACAGAGCGGACGGTCGAACACTGAAGCTTTCTTT. Its protein is CASSQSGRSNTEAFF.

The genes are TRBV7-2 and TRBJ2-5, with D perhaps TRBD2 (5 bases). The CDR3 spans 14 residues. V dropped 3 bases and J dropped 1 base, with 9 bases sitting between them. The germline V gene encodes CDR1 SGHTA and CDR2 FQGNSA. This CDR3 is CASSFQRTQETQYF. The DNA of the CDR3 is TGTGCCAGCAGCTTTCAGCGGACCCAAGAGACCCAGTACTTC.

A word on this clone: In the same sample, other DNA sequences code for this CDR3. The V gene is TRBV12-3 or TRBV12-4, the J gene TRBJ1-1; D remains unclear. This CDR3 comprises 11 residues. V was trimmed by 3 bases and J by 5 bases, leaving 4 bases between them. CDR3 in DNA: TGTGCCAGCAGTTTCCGGACTGAAGCTTTCTTT. This translates into CASSFRTEAFF.

The chain uses TRBV19 and TRBJ2-5; a possible D gene is TRBD2 (5 bases). The CDR3 runs 15 residues. Germline values: CDR1 LNHDA, CDR2 SQIVND (reference sequence). V lost 3 bases and J lost 0, with 11 bases in between. The DNA for the CDR3 is TGTGCCAGTAGTATTGGTCGGGGATACCAAGAGACCCAGTACTTC. Translating it yields CASSIGRGYQETQYF.

With respect to this clone: Within the sample, other DNA sequences also encode this same CDR3. The chain has TRBV19 and TRBJ1-1; tentative D call: TRBD1 (5 bases). This CDR3 comprises 14 residues. Between the trimmed V and J ends, which lost 1 base and 1 base, there was a span of 7 bases. Germline V gene data show CDR1 as LNHDA and CDR2 as SQIVND (reference sequence). The CDR3 DNA reads TGTGCCAGTAGTATAGGTCAGGGGAACACTGAAGCTTTCTTT. It is translated as CASSIGQGNTEAFF.